This TCR beta chain was profiled in a study of blood T cell repertoires in COVID-19. The cohort comprised adults aged 18 to 89 years residing in about 25 US areas. Original processing notes: Using reference gene primer amplification, nucleated cell counts were estimated. Produced via immunoSEQ multiplex PCR; TCRdb's table is partial and in-frame only. V and J calls and clone size come straight from that table; D and trimming were deduced from the DNA. The table shows 190,000 or so clones, with more than 70% occurring only once. The V gene's germline CDR1 is SGHTA and CDR2 FQGNSA. V was clipped by 4 bases and J by 3 bases; unmatched bases: 5. This CDR3 has 14 amino acids.

The chain joins TRBV7-2 to TRBJ2-7; 8 bases match TRBD2. The receptor's source is a woman aged 25 to 39 who had recovered from COVID-19. Sequencing was done on a sample of PBMCs or T cells enriched from blood (not recorded which). The CDR3 sequence: CASSSGLGLYEQYF. CDR3 nucleotide sequence: TGTGCCAGCAGCTCGGGACTAGGCCTCTACGAGCAGTACTTC.